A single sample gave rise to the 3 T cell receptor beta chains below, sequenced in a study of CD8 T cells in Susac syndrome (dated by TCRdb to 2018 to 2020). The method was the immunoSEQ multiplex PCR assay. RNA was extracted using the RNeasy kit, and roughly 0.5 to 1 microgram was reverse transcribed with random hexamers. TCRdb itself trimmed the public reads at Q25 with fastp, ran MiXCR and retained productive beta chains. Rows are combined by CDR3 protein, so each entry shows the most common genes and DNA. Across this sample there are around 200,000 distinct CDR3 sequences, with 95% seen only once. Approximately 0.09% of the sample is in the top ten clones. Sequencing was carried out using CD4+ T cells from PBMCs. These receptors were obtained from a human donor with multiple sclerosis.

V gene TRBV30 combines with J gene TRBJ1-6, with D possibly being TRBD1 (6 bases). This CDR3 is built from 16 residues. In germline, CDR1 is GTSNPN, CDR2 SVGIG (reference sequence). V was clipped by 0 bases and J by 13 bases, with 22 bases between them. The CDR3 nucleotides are TGTGCCTGGAGTGTAAAGCGGGGGACAATTCGTTCCCCCCTCCACTTT. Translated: CAWSVKRGTIRSPLHF.

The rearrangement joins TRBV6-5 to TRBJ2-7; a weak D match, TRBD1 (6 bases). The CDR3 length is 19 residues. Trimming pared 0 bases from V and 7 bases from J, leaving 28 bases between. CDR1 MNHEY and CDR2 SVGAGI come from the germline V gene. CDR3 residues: CASSYSNIRGQYPPGEQYF. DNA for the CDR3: TGTGCCAGCAGTTACTCGAATATCCGGGGACAATATCCACCGGGGGAGCAGTACTTC.

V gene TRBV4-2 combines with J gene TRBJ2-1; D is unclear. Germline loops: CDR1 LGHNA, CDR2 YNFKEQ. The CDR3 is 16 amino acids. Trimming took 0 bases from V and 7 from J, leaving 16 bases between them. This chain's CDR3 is CASSQDALVVANEQFF. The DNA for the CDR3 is TGTGCCAGCAGCCAAGATGCTCTAGTTGTGGCGAATGAGCAGTTCTTC.